These 9 T cell receptor beta chains were all obtained from the same sample, sequenced in a study of shared clonotypes between healthy human individuals. Produced via immunoSEQ multiplex PCR; TCRdb's table is partial and in-frame only. Among 400,000 to 500,000 clones listed, roughly 85% were seen once. Input material: PBMCs. The source of these receptors is a woman aged 40-49 years in good health. Some clones in this sample may be carry-over from other donors' samples.

The chain uses TRBV30 and TRBJ2-5; 13 positions match TRBD2. The last part of the DNA fits TRBJ2-7 better; the J call may be wrong. Per the germline V gene, CDR1 is GTSNPN and CDR2 is SVGIG (reference sequence). The CDR3 has 16 amino acids. For the CDR3, the DNA is TGTGCCTGGAGTCCCGAAGGACTAGCGGGAGCCTACGAGCAGTACTTC. Translated, it gives CAWSPEGLAGAYEQYF.

This clone was detected many times. The germline gene is not matched at one end of the junction; a read error may be the cause. Other nucleotide sequences from this sample produce the same CDR3. V usage is TRBV30 and J usage is TRBJ2-7; D gene ambiguous. The germline CDR1 and CDR2 sequences are GTSNPN and SVGIG (reference sequence). The CDR3 covers 11 residues. The CDR3 is CAWSGPYEQYF. CDR3 DNA: TGTGCCTGGAGTGGACCCTATGAGCAGTACTTC.

The chain carries TRBV2 and TRBJ1-2; D is unresolved. Germline V gene sequence: CDR1 SNHLY, CDR2 FYNNEI. V lost 4 bases and J 4 bases, leaving 7 bases between the germline ends. The CDR3 is 12 residues long. The CDR3 nucleotides are TGTGCCAGCAGTGGGGAGAGCTATGGCTACACCTTC. Amino acids: CASSGESYGYTF.

The chain combines TRBV6-6 with TRBJ1-2; D gene uncertain. Germline CDR1 MNHNY, CDR2 SVGAGI (reference sequence). Trimming took 5 bases from V and 7 from J, leaving 14 bases between them. This CDR3 is 13 amino acids long. The DNA of the CDR3 is TGTGCCAGCAGTCCAGAATGGAAGGGTGGCTACACCTTC. It is translated as CASSPEWKGGYTF.

The chain couples TRBV7-2 to TRBJ1-2; no firm D call. CDR1 SGHTA and CDR2 FQGNSA come from the germline V gene. Trimming left V 0 bases short and J 4 bases short, with 15 bases between. The CDR3 extends over 16 amino acids. CDR3 amino acids: CASSLAGRIFLYGYTF. Here the CDR3 DNA reads TGTGCCAGCAGCTTAGCCGGGCGCATCTTCCTCTATGGCTACACCTTC. The full variable domain, completed using reference TRBV7-2 and TRBJ1-2, is GAGVSQSPSNKVTEKGKDVELRCDPISGHTALYWYRQSLGQGLEFLIYFQGNSAPDKSGLPSDRFSAERTGGSVSTLTIQRTQQEDSAVYLCASSLAGRIFLYGYTFGSGTRLTVV.

The gene calls are TRBV7-2 and TRBJ2-1; 9 bases line up with TRBD2. With 5 bases clipped from V and 5 bases from J, the junction kept 7 bases outside the gene matches. Germline V gene sequence: CDR1 SGHTA, CDR2 FQGNSA. This CDR3 is 15 amino acids long. CDR3 in amino acids: CASSRRLAANNEQFF. The DNA for the CDR3 is TGTGCCAGCAGCCGAAGACTAGCGGCAAACAATGAGCAGTTCTTC.

The table lists this clone with a count of one. The genes are TRBV2 and TRBJ2-2, with D maybe TRBD2 (6 bases). Trimming removed 10 bases at V and 2 bases at J, with 11 bases between. CDR3 length: 13 amino acids. Germline CDR1 and CDR2: SNHLY and FYNNEI. The CDR3 DNA reads as TGTGCCATCCGGGACTTAAACACCGGGGAGCTGTTTTTT. Encoded protein: CAIRDLNTGELFF.

The rearrangement links TRBV5-1 to TRBJ1-4; D perhaps matches TRBD1 (6 bases). Deletions cut 3 bases from V and 6 bases from J, with 9 bases between. The CDR3 sequence is 13 residues long. CDR1 and CDR2 from the germline V gene are SGHRS and YFSETQ. The CDR3 here is CASSWGRDEKLFF. In DNA, the CDR3 is TGCGCCAGCAGCTGGGGGCGAGATGAAAAACTGTTTTTT.

This chain connects TRBV27 to TRBJ1-1; TRBD1 aligns across 7 bases. Trimming removed 6 bases from V and 0 bases from J; junction bases left unmatched: 4. CDR3 length: 14 residues. Germline CDR1 is MNHEY and CDR2 is SMNVEV (reference sequence). DNA of the CDR3: TGTGCCAGCAGGAGAGGGGGCGTGAACACTGAAGCTTTCTTT. Protein: CASRRGGVNTEAFF.